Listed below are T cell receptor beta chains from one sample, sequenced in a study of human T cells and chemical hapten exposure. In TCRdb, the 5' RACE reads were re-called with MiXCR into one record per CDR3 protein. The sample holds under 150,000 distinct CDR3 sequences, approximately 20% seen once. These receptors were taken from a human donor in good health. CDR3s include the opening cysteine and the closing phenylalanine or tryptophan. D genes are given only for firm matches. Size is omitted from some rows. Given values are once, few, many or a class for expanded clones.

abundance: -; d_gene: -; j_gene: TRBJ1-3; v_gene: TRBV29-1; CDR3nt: TGCAGCGTTGGGACCCTCTCTGGAAACACCATATATTTT; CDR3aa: CSVGTLSGNTIYF
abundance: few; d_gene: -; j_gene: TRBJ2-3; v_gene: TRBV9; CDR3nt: TGTGCCAGCAGCGTCTTCGAACCTACAGTCCCGGCAGCAGAGGCTACGCAGTATTTT; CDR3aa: CASSVFEPTVPAAEATQYF
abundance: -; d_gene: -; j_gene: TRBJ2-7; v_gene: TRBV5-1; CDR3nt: TGCGCCAGCAGCTTGGGGGCCTACTACGAGCAGTACTTC; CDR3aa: CASSLGAYYEQYF
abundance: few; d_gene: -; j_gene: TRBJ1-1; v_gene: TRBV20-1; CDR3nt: TGCAGTGCCAGGAGGGGGGGCACTGAAGCTTTCTTT; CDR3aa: CSARRGGTEAFF
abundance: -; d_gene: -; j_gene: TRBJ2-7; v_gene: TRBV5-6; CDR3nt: TGTGCCAGCAGCTTGGTACAGGTCGGCTCCTACGAGCAGTACTTC; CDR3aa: CASSLVQVGSYEQYF
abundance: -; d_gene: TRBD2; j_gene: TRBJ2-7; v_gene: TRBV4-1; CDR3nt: TGCGCCAGCAGCCAAGCGTTCCGACTAGCGGGAGGACGGCGCGAGCAGTACTTC; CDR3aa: CASSQAFRLAGGRREQYF
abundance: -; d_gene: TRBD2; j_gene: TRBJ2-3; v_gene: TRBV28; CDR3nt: TGTGCCAGCAGATCCCTGGGAGCGGGGTATGTGGATACGCAGTATTTT; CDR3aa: CASRSLGAGYVDTQYF
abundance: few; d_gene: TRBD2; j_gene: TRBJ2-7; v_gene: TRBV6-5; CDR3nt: TGTGCCAGCAGTTTGGGGCTAGCGGGAGGATTAGACGAGCAGTACTTC; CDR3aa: CASSLGLAGGLDEQYF
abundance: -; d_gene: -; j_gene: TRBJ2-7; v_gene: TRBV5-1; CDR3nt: TGCGCCAGCAGCTTGAGGCAGTCCTCGGGGGAGCAGTACTTC; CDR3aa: CASSLRQSSGEQYF
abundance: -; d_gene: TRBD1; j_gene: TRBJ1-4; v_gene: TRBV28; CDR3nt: TGTGCCAGCACCCAGCCGGGACAGGGAGTCACTAATGAAAAACTGTTTTTT; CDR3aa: CASTQPGQGVTNEKLFF
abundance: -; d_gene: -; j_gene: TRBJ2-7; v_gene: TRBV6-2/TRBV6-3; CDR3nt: TGTGCCAGCATTCCCTCACCATTCGGCTCCTACGAGCAGTACTTC; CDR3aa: CASIPSPFGSYEQYF
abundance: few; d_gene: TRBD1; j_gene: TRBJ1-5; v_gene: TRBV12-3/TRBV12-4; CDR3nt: TGTGCCAGCAGCACCGGGACAGTGAGCAATCAGCCCCAGCATTTT; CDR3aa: CASSTGTVSNQPQHF
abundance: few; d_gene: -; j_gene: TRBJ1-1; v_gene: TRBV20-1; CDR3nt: TGCAGTGCTAGAGACAGGGTTCGGTACACTGAAGCTTTCTTT; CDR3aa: CSARDRVRYTEAFF
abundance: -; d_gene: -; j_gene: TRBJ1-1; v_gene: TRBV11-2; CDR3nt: TGTGCCAGCAGCTTAGACGGCAGGGCCGGGGATGAAGCTTTCTTT; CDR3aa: CASSLDGRAGDEAFF
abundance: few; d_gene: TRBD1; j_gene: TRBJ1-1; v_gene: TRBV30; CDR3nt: TGTGCCCGGGGGACAGGCACTGAAGCTTTCTTT; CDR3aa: CARGTGTEAFF
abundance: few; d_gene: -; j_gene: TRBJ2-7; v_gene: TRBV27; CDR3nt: TGTGCCAGCAAACAGGACTCCCTAGCCCCCGAGCAGTACTTC; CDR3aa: CASKQDSLAPEQYF
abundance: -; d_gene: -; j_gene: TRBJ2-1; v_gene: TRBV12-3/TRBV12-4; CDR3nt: TGTGCCAGCAGTTTCCTGGGAGGTAGTGAGCAGTTCTTC; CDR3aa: CASSFLGGSEQFF
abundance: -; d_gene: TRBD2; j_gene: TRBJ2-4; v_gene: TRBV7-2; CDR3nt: TGTGCCAGCAGCTTAGCGGCGGGAGGATCTAAAAACATTCAGTACTTC; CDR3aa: CASSLAAGGSKNIQYF
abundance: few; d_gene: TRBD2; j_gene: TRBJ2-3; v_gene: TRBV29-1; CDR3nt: TGCAGCGTTGATCGCGGGAGGGCCGCAGATACGCAGTATTTT; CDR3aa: CSVDRGRAADTQYF
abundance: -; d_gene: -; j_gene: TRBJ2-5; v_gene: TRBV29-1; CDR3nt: TGCAGCGGAGCCAGGCAGGGAGGGACCCAGTACTTC; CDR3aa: CSGARQGGTQYF
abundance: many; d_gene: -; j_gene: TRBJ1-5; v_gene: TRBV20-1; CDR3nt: TGCAGTGCTAGAGGAGAGGGGAGCAATCAGCCCCAGCATTTT; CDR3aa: CSARGEGSNQPQHF
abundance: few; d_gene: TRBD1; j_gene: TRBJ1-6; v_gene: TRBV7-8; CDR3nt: TGTGCCAGCAGCTTTGAGACAGGGCCTAATTCACCCCTCCACTTT; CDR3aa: CASSFETGPNSPLHF
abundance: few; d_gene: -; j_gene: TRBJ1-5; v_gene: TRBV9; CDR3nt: TGTGCCAGCAGCGGTAGTCCTTATAGCAATCAGCCCCAGCATTTT; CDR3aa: CASSGSPYSNQPQHF
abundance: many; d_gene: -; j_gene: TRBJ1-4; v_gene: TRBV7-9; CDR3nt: TGTGCCAGCAGGGGGCCAACTAATGAAAAACTGTTTTTT; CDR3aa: CASRGPTNEKLFF
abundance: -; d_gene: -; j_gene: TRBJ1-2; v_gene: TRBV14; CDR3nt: TGTGCCAGCAGCCCCGGACAGTACTATGGCTACACCTTC; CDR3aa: CASSPGQYYGYTF
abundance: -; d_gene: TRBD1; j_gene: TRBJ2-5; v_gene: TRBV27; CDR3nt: TGTGCCAGCAGTTTTTTTTGGGACAGCCAAGAGACCCAGTACTTC; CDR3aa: CASSFFWDSQETQYF
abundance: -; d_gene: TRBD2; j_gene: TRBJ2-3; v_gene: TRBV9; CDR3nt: TGTGCCAGCAGCGGACTTAGCGGGTCAAACACAGATACGCAGTATTTT; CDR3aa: CASSGLSGSNTDTQYF
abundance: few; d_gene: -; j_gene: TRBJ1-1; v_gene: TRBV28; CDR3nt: TGTGCCAGCAGTTCCCCTGCAGGGAGGAACACTGAAGCTTTCTTT; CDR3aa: CASSSPAGRNTEAFF
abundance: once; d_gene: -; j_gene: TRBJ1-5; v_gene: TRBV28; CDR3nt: TGTGCCAGCAAGGGAGGGCAGCCCCAGCATTTT; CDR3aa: CASKGGQPQHF
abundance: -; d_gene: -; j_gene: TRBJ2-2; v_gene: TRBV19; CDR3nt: TGTGCCAGTAGCCCGGGACAACTGAACACCGGGGAGCTGTTTTTT; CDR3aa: CASSPGQLNTGELFF
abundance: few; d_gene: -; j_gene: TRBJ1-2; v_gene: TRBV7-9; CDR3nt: TGTGCCAGCAGCCGGTCAGGGAAACCTGGCTACACCTTC; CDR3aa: CASSRSGKPGYTF
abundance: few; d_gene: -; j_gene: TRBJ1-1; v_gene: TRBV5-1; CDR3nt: TGCGCCAGCAATCGAGGGGGGACTGAAGCTTTCTTT; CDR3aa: CASNRGGTEAFF
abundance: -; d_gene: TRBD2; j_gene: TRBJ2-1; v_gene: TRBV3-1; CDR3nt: TGTGCCAGCAGCCACCGACTAGCGGGAGGGTTGAATGAGCAGTTCTTC; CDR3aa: CASSHRLAGGLNEQFF
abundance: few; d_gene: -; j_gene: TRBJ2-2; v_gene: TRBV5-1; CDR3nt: TGCGCCAGCAGCGCGTGGGAGAGCCTAACCGGGGAGCTGTTTTTT; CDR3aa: CASSAWESLTGELFF
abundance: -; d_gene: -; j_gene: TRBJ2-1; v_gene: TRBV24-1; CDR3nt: TGTGCCACCAGTGATTTTAGGGAAGCCTACAATGAGCAGTTCTTC; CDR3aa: CATSDFREAYNEQFF
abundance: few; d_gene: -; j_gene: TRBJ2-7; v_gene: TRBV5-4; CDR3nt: TGTGCCAGCAGCCCACTACCCGGGATGCTCTACGAGCAGTACTTC; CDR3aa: CASSPLPGMLYEQYF
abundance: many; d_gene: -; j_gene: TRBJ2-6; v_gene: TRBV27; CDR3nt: TGTGCCAGCAGTTTCTGGGGGACTGGGGCCAACGTCCTGACTTTC; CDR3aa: CASSFWGTGANVLTF